Listed here are 21 T cell receptor beta chains from one sample, sequenced in a study of blood T cell repertoires in COVID-19. Assay used: immunoSEQ multiplex PCR; TCRdb lists only in-frame clones, some missing. The sample includes some 350,000 clones, 80% to 90% of them seen just once. Sequencing used PBMCs or T cells enriched from blood (not recorded which). These receptors all come from a man younger than 35 who had recovered from COVID-19.

The chain has TRBV7-9 and TRBJ2-4; the D gene is possibly TRBD1 (6 bases). Deletions cut 3 bases from V and 6 bases from J, with 9 bases between. The CDR3 loop spans 13 amino acids. Germline V gene sequence: CDR1 SEHNR, CDR2 FQNEAQ (reference sequence). CDR3 in amino acids: CASSFPGANIQYF. CDR3 sequence (DNA): TGTGCCAGCAGCTTCCCAGGGGCAAACATTCAGTACTTC. Full variable domain (remainder filled in from reference TRBV7-9 and TRBJ2-4): DTGVSQNPRHKITKRGQNVTFRCDPISEHNRLYWYRQTLGQGPEFLTYFQNEAQLEKSRLLSDRFSAERPKGSFSTLEIQRTEQGDSAMYLCASSFPGANIQYFGAGTRLSVL.

V gene TRBV19 combines with J gene TRBJ1-3; D is possibly TRBD1 (6 bases). This CDR3 region has 15 residues. V lost 11 bases and J lost 1, with 18 bases in between. Germline V gene lookup returns CDR1 LNHDA and CDR2 SQIVND (reference sequence). CDR3 nucleotides: TGTGCCTCATGCCACAGGGATTTTTCTGGAAACACCATATATTTT. This gives the protein CASCHRDFSGNTIYF.

V is TRBV19 and J is TRBJ1-5; weak D call: TRBD1 (5 bases). Trimming pared 6 bases from V and 7 bases from J, leaving 19 bases between. The V gene's germline CDR1 is LNHDA and CDR2 SQIVND (reference sequence). The CDR3 loop spans 15 amino acids. The CDR3 bases are TGTGCCAGTAGGGGGGGACTATTTAGAACCCAGCCCCAGCATTTT. Protein sequence: CASRGGLFRTQPQHF.

The chain has TRBV6-5 and TRBJ2-7; tentative D call: TRBD1 (6 bases). CDR1 and CDR2 (germline): MNHEY, SVGAGI. The V end was cut by 8 bases, the J end by 1 base, with 12 bases between. The CDR3 length is 13 residues. As DNA, the CDR3 is TGTGCCAGCGTCCCAACAGGGTCCTACGAGCAGTACTTC. Protein product: CASVPTGSYEQYF.

The CDR3 reads CASSASGGPPSYEQYF. The CDR3 coding sequence is TGTGCCAGCAGTGCTAGCGGGGGACCACCCTCCTACGAGCAGTACTTC. This chain joins TRBV2 and TRBJ2-7; 10 positions agree with TRBD2. Trimming at V came to 4 bases and at J to 0 bases, leaving 6 bases not matched to a gene. The germline V gene encodes CDR1 SNHLY and CDR2 FYNNEI. The CDR3 has 16 residues.

The chain combines TRBV10-1 with TRBJ2-1; D gene unclear. This CDR3 contains 15 residues. Germline loops: CDR1 WNHNN, CDR2 SYGVQD (reference sequence). V was pared by 10 bases and J by 0 bases, with 16 bases between. The CDR3 DNA reads as TGCGCCACCCACGGAGCGAGCCTCTCCTACAATGAGCAGTTCTTC. It codes for CATHGASLSYNEQFF.

The chain uses TRBV2 and TRBJ1-2, with a weak D call TRBD1 (6 bases). The germline V gene has CDR1 SNHLY and CDR2 FYNNEI. The V end lost 5 bases, the J end lost 6 bases, and 19 bases lay between the germline ends. This CDR3 is built from 15 residues. The CDR3 region is CASSQQGSVADGYTF. The CDR3 region has the DNA TGTGCCAGCAGTCAACAGGGCTCAGTCGCTGATGGCTACACCTTC.

The V gene is TRBV4-2, the J gene TRBJ2-1; TRBD2 matches at 8 bases. Germline lookup yields CDR1 LGHNA and CDR2 YNFKEQ. The V gene end was trimmed by 0 bases and the J gene end by 1 base; junction bases not matched to a gene: 2. This CDR3 is built from 16 residues. The CDR3 here is CASSQEGLVSYNEQFF. The CDR3 region has the DNA TGTGCCAGCAGCCAAGAGGGACTAGTATCCTACAATGAGCAGTTCTTC.

The J gene is TRBJ1-1, the V gene TRBV6-5; 8 bases are shared with TRBD1. V shed 5 bases and J 5 bases; nucleotides not matched to a gene: 4. The CDR3 totals 13 residues. Germline lookup yields CDR1 MNHEY and CDR2 SVGAGI. The DNA of the CDR3 is TGTGCCAGCAGTCGGACAGGGTTAACTGAAGCTTTCTTT. This gives the protein CASSRTGLTEAFF.

The V and J genes are TRBV9 and TRBJ2-7; 8 nucleotides align to TRBD1. The CDR3 is 16 residues long. V dropped 3 bases and J dropped 2; count of bases not matched to a gene: 10. Per germline, CDR1 SGDLS and CDR2 YYNGEE. CDR3 DNA: TGTGCCAGCAGCGCTGGACAGGGAGCTGAGACCTACGAGCAGTACTTC. Amino acid sequence: CASSAGQGAETYEQYF.

This clone was seen only once. The chain carries TRBV30 and TRBJ1-2; D not certain. Germline CDR1 GTSNPN, CDR2 SVGIG (reference sequence). The CDR3 totals 13 residues. Trimming stripped 0 bases from V and 5 bases from J, with 10 bases between. The CDR3 sequence: CAWSVMSQYGYTF. The CDR3 DNA sequence: TGTGCCTGGAGTGTAATGTCTCAGTATGGCTACACCTTC.

The V gene is TRBV2, the J gene TRBJ2-5, with 15 positions matching TRBD2. J lost 5 bases, V lost 8 bases, and 12 bases had no gene match. The CDR3 covers 17 residues. Germline-derived CDR1 and CDR2 are SNHLY and FYNNEI. The CDR3 bases are TGTGCCAGCGAGGGGACTAGCGGGGGGCAGGCCCCTGAGACCCAGTACTTC. It specifies CASEGTSGGQAPETQYF.

This chain links TRBV10-3 with TRBJ1-1; TRBD1 matches 8 bases. This CDR3 contains 15 residues. CDR1 and CDR2 from the germline V gene are ENHRY and SYGVKD. Trimming cost V 0 bases and J 4 bases; bases outside gene matches: 4. The CDR3 loop is CAISESGTGTTEAFF. CDR3 nucleotide sequence: TGTGCCATCAGTGAGTCGGGGACAGGTACCACTGAAGCTTTCTTT.

Here the CDR3 reads CASSYDKGPYNEQFF. The CDR3 region has the DNA TGCGCCAGCAGTTACGACAAGGGGCCCTACAATGAGCAGTTCTTC. This sequence joins TRBV5-1 and TRBJ2-1; perhaps TRBD1 as D (5 bases). V lost 5 bases and J lost 2, with 14 bases in between. The germline V gene has CDR1 SGHRS and CDR2 YFSETQ. This CDR3 contains 15 residues.

The genes are TRBV19 and TRBJ1-3; 7 positions agree with TRBD1. The CDR3 spans 15 residues. After removal of 3 bases from V and 3 bases from J, the junction contained 5 bases not matched to a gene. CDR1 LNHDA and CDR2 SQIVND come from the germline V gene (reference sequence). CDR3 protein: CASSIEGAGGNTIYF. In nucleotides, the CDR3 is TGTGCCAGTAGTATTGAGGGGGCCGGTGGAAACACCATATATTTT.

The chain recombines TRBV28 with TRBJ1-5; 7 bases line up with TRBD1. Germline-derived CDR1 and CDR2 are MDHEN and SYDVKM. V lost 7 bases, J lost 2 bases, and 8 bases stayed unmatched. This CDR3 spans 15 amino acids. Here the CDR3 reads CASKTEGARNQPQHF. CDR3 coding DNA: TGTGCCAGCAAAACAGAGGGGGCGCGCAATCAGCCCCAGCATTTT.

The gene calls are TRBV21-1 and TRBJ1-1; the D call in the table, TRBD1, was not verified against the DNA. TRBV21-1 is designated a pseudogene. The CDR3 is made up of 12 amino acids. CDR3 sequence reads: CATFEGAKEAFF. CDR3 DNA: TGTGCCACCTTCGAAGGGGCAAAGGAGGCTTTCTTT.

The chain combines TRBV29-1 with TRBJ2-5, with TRBD2 matching over 7 bases. V was pared by 0 bases and J by 4 bases, with 11 bases of the junction left unmatched. Looked up from germline, CDR1 is SQVTM and CDR2 is ANQGSEA. This CDR3 comprises 16 residues. This CDR3 is CSVEDLGLGGRETQYF. The CDR3 DNA sequence: TGCAGCGTTGAAGATCTAGGGCTGGGGGGGAGAGAGACCCAGTACTTC.

The V gene is TRBV6-5, the J gene TRBJ1-1; perhaps TRBD1 as D (6 bases). V was shortened by 2 bases and J by 8 bases, with 15 bases between the two germline ends. The CDR3 loop spans 14 amino acids. CDR1 and CDR2 from the germline V gene are MNHEY and SVGAGI. DNA of the CDR3: TGTGCCAGCAGTTACCAAAGGGGTGGGGGCGAAGCTTTCTTT. Protein product: CASSYQRGGGEAFF.

The chain joins TRBV27 to TRBJ1-2; D remains unclear. The V end lost 4 bases, the J end lost 0 bases, and 15 bases lay between the germline ends. Germline CDR1 and CDR2: MNHEY and SMNVEV (reference sequence). There are 16 residues in the CDR3. The CDR3 bases are TGTGCCAGCAGTTCGGCGCAGGCGGGAGCTAACTATGGCTACACCTTC. It translates to CASSSAQAGANYGYTF.

J is TRBJ2-1 and V is TRBV29-1; 14 nucleotides line up with TRBD2. The germline CDR1 and CDR2 sequences are SQVTM and ANQGSEA. The CDR3 length is 14 residues. V shed 8 bases and J 9 bases; nucleotides not matched to a gene: 9. In nucleotides, the CDR3 is TGCAGCTTGGAAGGACTAGCGGGAGGAAGTGAGCAGTTCTTC. Amino acid sequence: CSLEGLAGGSEQFF.